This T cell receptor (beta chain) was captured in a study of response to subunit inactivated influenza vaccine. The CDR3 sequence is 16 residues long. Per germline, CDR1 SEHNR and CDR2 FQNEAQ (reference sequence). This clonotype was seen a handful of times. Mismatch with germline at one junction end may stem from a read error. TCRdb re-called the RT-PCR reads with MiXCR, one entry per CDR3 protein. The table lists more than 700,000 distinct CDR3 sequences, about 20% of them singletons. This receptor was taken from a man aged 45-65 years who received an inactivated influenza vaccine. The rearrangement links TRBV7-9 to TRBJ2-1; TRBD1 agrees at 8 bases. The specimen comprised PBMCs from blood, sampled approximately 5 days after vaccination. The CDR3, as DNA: TGTGCCAGCAGCTTAGCTTGGCAGGGGGCGTTAAATGAGCATTTCTTC. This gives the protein CASSLAWQGALNEHFF. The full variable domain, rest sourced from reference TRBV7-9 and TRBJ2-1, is DTGVSQNPRHKITKRGQNVTFRCDPISEHNRLYWYRQTLGQGPEFLTYFQNEAQLEKSRLLSDRFSAERPKGSFSTLEIQRTEQGDSAMYLCASSLAWQGALNEHFFGPGTRLTVL.